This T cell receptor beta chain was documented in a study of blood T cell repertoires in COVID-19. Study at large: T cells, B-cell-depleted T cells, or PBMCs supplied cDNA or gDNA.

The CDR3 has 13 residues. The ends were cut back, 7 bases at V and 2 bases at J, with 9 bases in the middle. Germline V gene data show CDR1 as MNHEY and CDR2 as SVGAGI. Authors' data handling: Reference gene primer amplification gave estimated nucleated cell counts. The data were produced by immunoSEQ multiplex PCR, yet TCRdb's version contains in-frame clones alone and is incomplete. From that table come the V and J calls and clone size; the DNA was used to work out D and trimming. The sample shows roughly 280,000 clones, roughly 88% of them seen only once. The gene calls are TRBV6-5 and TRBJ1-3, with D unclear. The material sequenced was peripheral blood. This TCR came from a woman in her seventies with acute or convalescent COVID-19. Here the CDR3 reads CASTISAGNTIYF. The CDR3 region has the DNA TGTGCCAGCACGATCTCGGCTGGAAACACCATATATTTT.